This T cell receptor beta chain was captured in a study of blood T cell repertoires in COVID-19. In the study overall: Specimens from acute and convalescent COVID-19 originated in the United States, Italy and Spain. Sources were T cells, B-cell-depleted T cells, or PBMCs; the material itself was cDNA or gDNA.

The V and J ends lost 2 bases and 10 bases respectively, with 15 bases between them. The CDR3 runs 15 residues. Germline V lookup: CDR1 LGHDT, CDR2 YNNKEL (reference sequence). This clone appeared a single time. Per the authors' pipeline: How many nucleated cells were present was estimated from reference gene primer amplification. The method was immunoSEQ multiplex PCR; TCRdb's version includes in-frame clones alone and lacks a portion of them. V, J and clone size reflect that table, while D and trimming were determined from the DNA. The sample contains about 96,000 clones, around 90% of which appear only once. Seattle enrolled patients during active infection and tracked them longitudinally.

Sequenced: peripheral blood. The chain carries TRBV3-1 (or the pseudogene TRBV3-2) and TRBJ1-6; TRBD1 is a possible D gene (5 bases). The source is a human donor with COVID-19, enrolled during active disease. The donor label of this sample is uncertain. CDR3 DNA sequence: TGTGCCAGCAGCCAACTTGTCCAGGGTGGGTCACCCCTCCACTTT. Its protein product is CASSQLVQGGSPLHF.